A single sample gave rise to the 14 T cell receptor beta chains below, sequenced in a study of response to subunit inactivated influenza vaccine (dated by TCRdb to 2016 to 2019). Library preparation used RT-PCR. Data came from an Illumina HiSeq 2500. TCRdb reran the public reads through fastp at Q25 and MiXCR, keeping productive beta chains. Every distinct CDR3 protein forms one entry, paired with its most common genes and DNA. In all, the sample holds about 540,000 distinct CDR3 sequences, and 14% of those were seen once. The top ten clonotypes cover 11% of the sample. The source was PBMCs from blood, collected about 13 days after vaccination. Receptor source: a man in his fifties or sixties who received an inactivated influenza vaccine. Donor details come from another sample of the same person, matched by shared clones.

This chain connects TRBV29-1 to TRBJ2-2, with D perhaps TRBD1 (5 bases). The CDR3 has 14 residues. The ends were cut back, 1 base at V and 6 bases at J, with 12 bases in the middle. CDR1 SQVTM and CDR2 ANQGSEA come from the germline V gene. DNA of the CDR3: TGCAGCGTTGAAGGCGACAGTTGGGCCGGGGAGCTGTTTTTT. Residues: CSVEGDSWAGELFF.

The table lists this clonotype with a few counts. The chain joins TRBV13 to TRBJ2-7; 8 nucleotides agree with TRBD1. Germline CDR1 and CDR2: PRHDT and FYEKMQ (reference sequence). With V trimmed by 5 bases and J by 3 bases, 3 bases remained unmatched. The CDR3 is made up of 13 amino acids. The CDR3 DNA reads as TGTGCCAGCAGCAACACAGGGGGCTACGAGCAGTACTTC. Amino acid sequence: CASSNTGGYEQYF.

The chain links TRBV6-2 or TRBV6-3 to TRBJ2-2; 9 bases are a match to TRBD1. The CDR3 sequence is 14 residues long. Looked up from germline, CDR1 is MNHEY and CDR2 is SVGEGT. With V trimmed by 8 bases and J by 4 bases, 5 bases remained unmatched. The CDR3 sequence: CASSGTGTTGELFF. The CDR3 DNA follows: TGTGCCAGCTCCGGGACAGGGACCACCGGGGAGCTGTTTTTT.

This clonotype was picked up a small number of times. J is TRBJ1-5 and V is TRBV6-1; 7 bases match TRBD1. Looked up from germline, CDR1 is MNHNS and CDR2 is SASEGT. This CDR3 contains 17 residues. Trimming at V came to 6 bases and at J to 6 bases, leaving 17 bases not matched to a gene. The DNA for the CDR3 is TGTGCCAGCAGACAGCGGAACAGGGGTAAAGAGAGTCAGCCCCAGCATTTT. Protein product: CASRQRNRGKESQPQHF.

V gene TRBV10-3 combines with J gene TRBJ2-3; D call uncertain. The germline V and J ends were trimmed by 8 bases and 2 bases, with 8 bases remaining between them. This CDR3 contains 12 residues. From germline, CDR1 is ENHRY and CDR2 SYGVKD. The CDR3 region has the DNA TGTGCCATCGGTGGCCACACAGATACGCAGTATTTT. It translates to CAIGGHTDTQYF.

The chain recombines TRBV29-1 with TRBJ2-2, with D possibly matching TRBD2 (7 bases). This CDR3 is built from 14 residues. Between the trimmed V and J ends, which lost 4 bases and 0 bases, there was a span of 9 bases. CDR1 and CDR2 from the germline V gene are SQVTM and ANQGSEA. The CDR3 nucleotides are TGCAGCGTTGCCGGGGGGCCGAACACCGGGGAGCTGTTTTTT. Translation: CSVAGGPNTGELFF.

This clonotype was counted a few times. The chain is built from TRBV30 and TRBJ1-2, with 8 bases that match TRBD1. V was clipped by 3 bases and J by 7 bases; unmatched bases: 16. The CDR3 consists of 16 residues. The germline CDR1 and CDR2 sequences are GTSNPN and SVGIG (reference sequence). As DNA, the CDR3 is TGTGCCTGGAGAGACCAGGGGGCGCGATTGAAAGGTGGCTACACCTTC. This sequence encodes CAWRDQGARLKGGYTF.

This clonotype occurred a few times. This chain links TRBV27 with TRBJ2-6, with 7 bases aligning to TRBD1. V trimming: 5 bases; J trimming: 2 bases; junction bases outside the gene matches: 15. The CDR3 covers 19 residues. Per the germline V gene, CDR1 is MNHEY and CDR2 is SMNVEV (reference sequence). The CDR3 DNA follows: TGTGCCAGCAGTGTCTTGGGCAGGGGGAGCCTTCCTGGGGCCAACGTCCTGACTTTC. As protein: CASSVLGRGSLPGANVLTF.

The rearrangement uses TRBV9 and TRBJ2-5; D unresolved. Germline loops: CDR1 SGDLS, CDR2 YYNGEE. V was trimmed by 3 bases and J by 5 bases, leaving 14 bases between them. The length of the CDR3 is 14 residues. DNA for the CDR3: TGTGCCAGCAGCGGCCGGTCCGCCGATGAGACCCAGTACTTC. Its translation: CASSGRSADETQYF.

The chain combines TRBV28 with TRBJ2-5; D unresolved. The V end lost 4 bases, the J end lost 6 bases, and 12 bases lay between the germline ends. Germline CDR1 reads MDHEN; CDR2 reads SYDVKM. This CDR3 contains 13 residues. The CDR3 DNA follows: TGTGCCAGCAGTTCCGTCCAAGTTCAGACCCAGTACTTC. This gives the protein CASSSVQVQTQYF.

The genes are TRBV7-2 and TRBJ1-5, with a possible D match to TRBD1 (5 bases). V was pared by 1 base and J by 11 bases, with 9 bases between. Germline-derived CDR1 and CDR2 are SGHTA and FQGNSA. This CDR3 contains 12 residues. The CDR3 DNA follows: TGTGCCAGCAGCTTAGTCGGGGGGACCCAGCATTTT. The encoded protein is CASSLVGGTQHF.

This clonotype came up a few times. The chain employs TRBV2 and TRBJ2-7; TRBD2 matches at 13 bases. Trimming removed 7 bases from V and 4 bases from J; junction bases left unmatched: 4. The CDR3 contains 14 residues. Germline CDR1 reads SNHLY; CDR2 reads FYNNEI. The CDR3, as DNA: TGTGCCAGCATGGGACTAGCGGGAAGGTACGAGCAGTACTTC. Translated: CASMGLAGRYEQYF.

CDR3: CSARGWLAGDNTQYF. The CDR3 DNA is TGCAGTGCTAGAGGTTGGCTAGCGGGAGATAATACGCAGTATTTT. The chain is built from TRBV20-1 and TRBJ2-3; the match to TRBD2 covers 10 bases. The CDR3 runs 15 residues. Unmatched junction bases numbered 8, after V lost 1 base and J lost 7 bases. The germline V gene has CDR1 DFQATT and CDR2 SNEGSKA (reference sequence).

The CDR3: CASSGEAEAYEQYF. The CDR3 nucleotides are TGCGCCAGCAGCGGTGAAGCGGAAGCCTACGAGCAGTACTTC. This chain links TRBV5-1 with TRBJ2-7; TRBD2 might be the D (5 bases). Germline V gene sequence: CDR1 SGHRS, CDR2 YFSETQ. The CDR3 sequence is 14 residues long. With 4 bases removed from V and 2 bases from J, the gap between germline ends came to 13 bases.